Below, one T cell receptor (beta chain) is given with its context. The germline CDR1 and CDR2 sequences are LNHDA and SQIVND (reference sequence). Trimming pared 4 bases from V and 6 bases from J, leaving 11 bases between. CDR3 length: 13 residues. The data are from a study of identical twins. TCRdb re-called the 5' RACE reads with MiXCR, one entry per CDR3 protein. The data hold about 470,000 distinct CDR3 sequences, with more than 20% observed a single time. The sample also formed part of further work on T cells expressing NK-cell markers. That work contributes: Repertoires of TCR beta were obtained from T cells sorted as CD3+CD56+NKG2C+, CD3+CD56+NKG2C- and CD3+CD56-NKG2C+. Seven HCMV-seropositive donors and one seronegative donor made up the eight sequenced donors.

The chain carries TRBV19 and TRBJ2-3; D perhaps matches TRBD2 (6 bases). The origin of this receptor is a woman between 18 and 29 years old in good health. The sequenced sample consisted of CD4+ T cells sorted from blood. The CDR3 DNA reads as TGTGCCAGTAGTAACCGGGGGATCGATACGCAGTATTTT. It encodes CASSNRGIDTQYF.